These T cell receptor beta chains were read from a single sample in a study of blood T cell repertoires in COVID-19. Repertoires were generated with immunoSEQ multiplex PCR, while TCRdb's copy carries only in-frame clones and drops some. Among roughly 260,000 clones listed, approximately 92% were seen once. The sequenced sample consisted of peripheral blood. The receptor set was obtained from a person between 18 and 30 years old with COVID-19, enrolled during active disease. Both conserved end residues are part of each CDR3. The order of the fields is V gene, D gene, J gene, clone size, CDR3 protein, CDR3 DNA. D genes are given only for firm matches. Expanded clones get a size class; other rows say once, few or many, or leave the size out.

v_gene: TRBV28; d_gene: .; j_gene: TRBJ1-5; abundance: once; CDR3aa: CASNVPILGEGNQPQHF; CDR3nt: TGTGCCAGCAACGTTCCAATCTTGGGGGAGGGCAATCAGCCCCAGCATTTT
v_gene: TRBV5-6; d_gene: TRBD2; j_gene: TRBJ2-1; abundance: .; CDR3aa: CASSLGTSGRAYEQFF; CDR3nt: TGTGCCAGCAGCTTAGGGACTAGCGGGAGGGCGTATGAGCAGTTCTTC
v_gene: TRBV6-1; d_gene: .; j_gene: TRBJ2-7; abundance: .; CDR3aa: CASSEWAAKYEQYF; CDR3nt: TGTGCCAGCAGTGAATGGGCAGCAAAGTACGAGCAGTACTTC
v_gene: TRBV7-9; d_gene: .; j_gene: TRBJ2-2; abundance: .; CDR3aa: CASSLYIGELFF; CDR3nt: TGTGCCAGCAGCTTATATATCGGGGAGCTGTTTTTT
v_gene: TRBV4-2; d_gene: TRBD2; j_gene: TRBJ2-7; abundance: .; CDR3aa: CASSQDLAGEWYEQYF; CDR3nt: TGTGCCAGCAGCCAAGATTTGGCGGGAGAATGGTACGAGCAGTACTTC
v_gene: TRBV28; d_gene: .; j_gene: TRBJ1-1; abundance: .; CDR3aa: CASSPTPENTEAFF; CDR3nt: TGTGCCAGCAGTCCGACACCAGAGAACACTGAAGCTTTCTTT
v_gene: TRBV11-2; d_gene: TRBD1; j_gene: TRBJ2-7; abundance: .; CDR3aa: CASSLDRVTYEQYF; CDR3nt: TGTGCCAGCAGCTTGGACAGGGTGACCTACGAGCAGTACTTC
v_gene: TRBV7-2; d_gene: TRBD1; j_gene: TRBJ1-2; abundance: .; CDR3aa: CASSWGQGRDYGYTF; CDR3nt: TGTGCCAGCAGCTGGGGACAGGGCCGGGACTATGGCTACACCTTC
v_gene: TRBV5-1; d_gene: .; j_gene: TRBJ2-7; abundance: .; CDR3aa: CASSLAGTPYEQYF; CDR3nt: TGCGCCAGCAGCTTGGCCGGGACACCCTACGAGCAGTACTTC
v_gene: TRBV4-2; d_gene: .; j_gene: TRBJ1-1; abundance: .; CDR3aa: CASSQGENMNTEAFF; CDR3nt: TGTGCCAGCAGCCAAGGGGAGAACATGAACACTGAAGCTTTCTTT
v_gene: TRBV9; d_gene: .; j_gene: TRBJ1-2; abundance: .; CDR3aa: CASSVDRADYGYTF; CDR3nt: TGTGCCAGCAGCGTAGACAGGGCTGACTATGGCTACACCTTC
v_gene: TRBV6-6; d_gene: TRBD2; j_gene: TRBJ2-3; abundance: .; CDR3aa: CASSRLESGRRDTQYF; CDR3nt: TGTGCCAGCAGTAGACTTGAGAGCGGGAGACGAGATACGCAGTATTTT
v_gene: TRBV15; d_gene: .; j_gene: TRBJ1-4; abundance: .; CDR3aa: CATSSPYRDINEKLFF; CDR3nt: TGTGCCACCAGCAGCCCCTACCGGGACATTAATGAAAAACTGTTTTTT
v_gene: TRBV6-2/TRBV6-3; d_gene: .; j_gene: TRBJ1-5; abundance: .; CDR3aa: CASSYSAGQPQHF; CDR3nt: TGTGCCAGCAGTTACTCGGCAGGGCAGCCCCAGCATTTT